Listed here are 19 T cell receptor beta chains from one sample, sequenced in a study of blood T cell repertoires in COVID-19. TCRdb keeps only in-frame clones here, not all; method: immunoSEQ multiplex PCR. The sample holds about 54,000 clones, about 88% seen once. The source material was peripheral blood. These TCRs come from a man between 60 and 70 years old with active COVID-19.

The chain is built from TRBV7-3 and TRBJ2-7, with 8 bases lining up with TRBD1. J lost 4 bases, V lost 6 bases, and 20 bases had no gene match. Germline CDR1 is SGHTA and CDR2 is FQGTGA. The CDR3 is made up of 18 amino acids. The CDR3 nucleotides read TGTGCCAGCAGTCACCGGGACAGGCGGGGTTTGCTCCTTTACGAGCAGTACTTC. It is translated as CASSHRDRRGLLLYEQYF. The full variable domain, its missing parts supplied by reference TRBV7-3 and TRBJ2-7, is GAGVSQTPSNKVTEKGKYVELRCDPISGHTALYWYRQSLGQGPEFLIYFQGTGAADDSGLPNDRFFAVRPEGSVSTLKIQRTERGDSAVYLCASSHRDRRGLLLYEQYFGPGTRLTVT.

This sequence joins TRBV6-5 and TRBJ2-7; D might be TRBD2 (6 bases). This CDR3 is built from 15 residues. The V end lost 7 bases, the J end lost 0 bases, and 16 bases lay between the germline ends. Germline loops: CDR1 MNHEY, CDR2 SVGAGI. The CDR3 bases are TGTGCCAGCATTCTAGCGAAACTAAGCTCCTACGAGCAGTACTTC. Encoded protein: CASILAKLSSYEQYF.

V usage is TRBV6-5 and J usage is TRBJ2-2; 11 bases line up with TRBD2. This CDR3 contains 15 residues. After removal of 7 bases from V and 6 bases from J, the junction contained 7 bases not matched to a gene. The germline V gene encodes CDR1 MNHEY and CDR2 SVGAGI. DNA of the CDR3: TGTGCCAGCACAAATAGCGGGAGGGCCCCCGGGGAGCTGTTTTTT. Amino acid sequence: CASTNSGRAPGELFF.

This clone is a singleton in its sample. This chain links TRBV27 with TRBJ2-3, with 14 positions matching TRBD2. Germline-derived CDR1 and CDR2 are MNHEY and SMNVEV (reference sequence). Unmatched junction bases numbered 13, after V lost 4 bases and J lost 1 base. CDR3 length: 20 residues. CDR3 protein: CASSSPSGTSGRRGTDTQYF. DNA of the CDR3: TGTGCCAGCAGTTCGCCATCCGGGACTAGCGGGAGAAGGGGCACAGATACGCAGTATTTT.

Notes on this clone: One end of the junction is discordant with germline, which a read error may explain. The V and J genes are TRBV24-1 and TRBJ1-2, with 7 positions matching TRBD1. The CDR3 covers 11 residues. Per the germline V gene, CDR1 is KGHDR and CDR2 is SFDVKD. CDR3 DNA: TGTGCCACTAACAGACCCCGGGACAGCGATTTC. Its protein is CATNRPRDSDF.

This clone was found once. The rearrangement links TRBV12-3 or TRBV12-4 to TRBJ1-1; D possibly corresponds to TRBD1 (5 bases). This CDR3 is built from 13 residues. V was pared by 5 bases and J by 9 bases, with 16 bases between. CDR3 in DNA: TGTGCCAGCAGTCTAAGACAGAACCTAAAAGCTTTCTTT. Translation gives CASSLRQNLKAFF.

This chain joins TRBV4-1 and TRBJ2-1, with D tentatively TRBD2 (5 bases). Germline assignment: CDR1 MGHRA and CDR2 YSYEKL. V was pared by 4 bases and J by 0 bases, with 13 bases between. The CDR3 has 16 amino acids. The CDR3 nucleotides are TGCGCCAGCAGCCCAGGAGGTGGGAGCTCCTACAATGAGCAGTTCTTC. This gives the protein CASSPGGGSSYNEQFF.

The chain carries TRBV6-5 and TRBJ1-2, with a possible D match to TRBD1 (5 bases). In germline, CDR1 is MNHEY, CDR2 SVGAGI. This CDR3 has 13 amino acids. V lost 6 bases and J lost 5, with 13 bases in between. CDR3 sequence reads: CASSNGGWYGYTF. CDR3 bases: TGTGCCAGCAGCAACGGGGGTTGGTATGGCTACACCTTC.

The CDR3 DNA follows: TGTGCCAGCAGCTTAGAGGGGACAGTTGCCTACGAGCAGTACTTC. Encoded protein: CASSLEGTVAYEQYF. V usage is TRBV7-8 and J usage is TRBJ2-7, with TRBD1 matching over 7 bases. Germline-derived CDR1 and CDR2 are SGHVS and FQNEAQ. Germline trimming cut 1 base from V and 2 bases from J; bases unmatched to any gene: 5. The CDR3 is 15 amino acids.

This chain links TRBV7-2 with TRBJ2-1; D gene ambiguous. Trimming shortened V by 1 base and J by 5 bases, and 12 bases separated the two germline ends. Per the germline V gene, CDR1 is SGHTA and CDR2 is FQGNSA. The CDR3 runs 15 residues. The CDR3 DNA is TGTGCCAGCAGCTTAGTCTGGCGGCAACACAATGAGCAGTTCTTC. Translated: CASSLVWRQHNEQFF.

This rearrangement joins TRBV18 to TRBJ1-4; 8 positions match TRBD1. The CDR3 extends over 16 amino acids. V gave up 4 bases and J gave up 8 bases; unmatched junction bases: 12. From germline, CDR1 is KGHSH and CDR2 LQKENI. The CDR3 region has the DNA TGTGCCAGCTCACAAAAGCTTCTTAGGACAGGGGAAAAACTGTTTTTT. This translates into CASSQKLLRTGEKLFF.

This clone was found once. The chain recombines TRBV19 with TRBJ1-1; tentative D call: TRBD1 (6 bases). V dropped 5 bases and J dropped 3 bases, with 10 bases sitting between them. This CDR3 comprises 13 residues. Germline CDR1 reads LNHDA; CDR2 reads SQIVND (reference sequence). CDR3 region: CASSFNRDTEAFF. CDR3 DNA sequence: TGTGCCAGTAGTTTCAACAGGGACACTGAAGCTTTCTTT.

The rearrangement links TRBV9 to TRBJ2-2; D not certain. The CDR3 is 14 amino acids. V lost 0 bases to trimming and J lost 3 bases, with 6 bases between them. Germline CDR1 reads SGDLS; CDR2 reads YYNGEE. CDR3 nucleotide sequence: TGTGCCAGCAGCGTAGCCCCCGACACCGGGGAGCTGTTTTTT. It translates to CASSVAPDTGELFF.

This clone was seen just once. The CDR3 is CAWRDPGQGSSYEQYF. In DNA, the CDR3 is TGTGCCTGGAGAGATCCGGGACAGGGGAGCTCCTACGAGCAGTACTTC. V usage is TRBV30 and J usage is TRBJ2-7; 10 nucleotides line up with TRBD1. The V gene's germline CDR1 is GTSNPN and CDR2 SVGIG (reference sequence). With V trimmed by 3 bases and J by 0 bases, 8 bases remained unmatched. The CDR3 spans 16 residues. The entire variable domain, with the rest obtained from reference TRBV30 and TRBJ2-7, is as follows: SQTIHQWPATLVQPVGSPLSLECTVEGTSNPNLYWYRQAAGRGLQLLFYSVGIGQISSEVPQNLSASRPQDRQFILSSKKLLLSDSGFYLCAWRDPGQGSSYEQYFGPGTRLTVT.

This clone was seen only a few times. V usage is TRBV4-2 and J usage is TRBJ2-1; 11 bases map to TRBD2. V lost 0 bases to trimming and J lost 7 bases; unmatched junction nucleotides: 14. The CDR3 loop spans 19 amino acids. The germline gives CDR1 LGHNA, CDR2 YNFKEQ. The DNA of the CDR3 is TGTGCCAGCAGCCAAGAGTATCCTCCGGGACTAGCGGTCGGAAATGAGCAGTTCTTC. Encoded protein: CASSQEYPPGLAVGNEQFF.

Written as DNA, the CDR3 is TGTGCCAGCAGCTTAGTGTCTAGCGGCCGAGGGGCAGATACGCAGTATTTT. Residues: CASSLVSSGRGADTQYF. The rearrangement uses TRBV11-3 and TRBJ2-3; TRBD2 matches 7 bases. With V trimmed by 1 base and J by 4 bases, 11 bases remained unmatched. Germline V gene sequence: CDR1 SGHNT, CDR2 YENEEA. This CDR3 is 17 amino acids long.

The CDR3 sequence is CASSQREIYNEQFF. CDR3 in DNA: TGTGCCAGTAGTCAGCGGGAGATCTACAATGAGCAGTTCTTC. This chain uses TRBV19 with TRBJ2-1, with 8 bases identical to TRBD2. CDR3 length equals 14 residues. The trim removed 5 bases at V and 3 bases at J, leaving 3 bases unmatched. Germline V gene lookup returns CDR1 LNHDA and CDR2 SQIVND (reference sequence).

The chain carries TRBV14 and TRBJ1-4; maybe TRBD1 (5 bases). Germline V gene data show CDR1 as SGHDN and CDR2 as FVKESK. There are 14 residues in the CDR3. V lost 2 bases and J 7 bases, leaving 11 bases between the germline ends. CDR3 sequence: CASSQPGTSEKLFF. In DNA form, the CDR3 reads TGTGCCAGCAGCCAACCCGGGACTTCTGAAAAACTGTTTTTT.

The V gene is TRBV18, the J gene TRBJ2-3; 8 nucleotides agree with TRBD2. After removal of 5 bases from V and 6 bases from J, the junction contained 7 bases not matched to a gene. The CDR3 runs 14 residues. CDR1 and CDR2 (germline): KGHSH, LQKENI. The CDR3 DNA reads as TGTGCCAGCTCAGACGGGACTAGGGTGGATACGCAGTATTTT. Its protein product is CASSDGTRVDTQYF.